A selection of T cell receptor beta chains follows, all from one sample in a study of cytomegalovirus exposure and HLA in healthy donors. Profiled with immunoSEQ multiplex PCR; TCRdb holds only in-frame clones, not every one. The sample records around 100,000 clones, roughly three fifths being singletons. Sample: PBMCs. The origin of the receptors is a human donor in good health. CDR3s include the opening cysteine and the closing phenylalanine or tryptophan. A D gene is named only where the DNA matches it firmly. For some rows the clone size is stated as once, few or many, or as a class when expanded; others skip it.

d_gene	v_gene	len	j_gene	abundance	CDR3aa	CDR3nt
.	TRBV19	18	TRBJ1-1	.	CASSSPRESRSVNTEAFF	TGTGCCAGTAGTTCTCCCCGGGAGTCTCGTAGTGTGAACACTGAAGCTTTCTTT
.	TRBV13	13	TRBJ1-4	.	CASSLAGSEKLFF	TGTGCCAGCAGCTTAGCTGGCAGTGAAAAACTGTTTTTT
TRBD1	TRBV28	16	TRBJ2-3	once	CASSRRGGPGTDTQYF	TGTGCCAGCAGTCGCCGAGGGGGCCCGGGCACAGATACGCAGTATTTT
TRBD2	TRBV4-1	16	TRBJ2-5	.	CASSRSASGSQETQYF	TGCGCCAGCAGCCGATCGGCTAGCGGGTCCCAAGAGACCCAGTACTTC
.	TRBV6-5	15	TRBJ2-7	.	CASSFTPLPPVEQYF	TGTGCCAGCAGTTTCACCCCCTTACCACCGGTCGAGCAGTACTTC
.	TRBV13	16	TRBJ1-1	.	CASSSFGTFMNTEAFF	TGTGCCAGCAGCTCATTTGGGACATTCATGAACACTGAAGCTTTCTTT
TRBD1	TRBV19	16	TRBJ1-1	few	CASSISAGGSNTEAFF	TGTGCCAGTAGTATTTCGGCAGGGGGCTCGAACACTGAAGCTTTCTTT
.	TRBV6-1	14	TRBJ2-7	.	CASSEENSSYEQYF	TGTGCCAGCAGTGAAGAAAACAGCTCCTACGAGCAGTACTTC
TRBD1	TRBV7-2	14	TRBJ2-7	.	CASSLFKQGYEQYF	TGTGCCAGCAGCTTATTTAAACAGGGGTACGAGCAGTACTTC
.	TRBV14	15	TRBJ2-7	.	CASSQAPGALYEQYF	TGTGCCAGCAGCCAAGCCCCAGGGGCCCTCTACGAGCAGTACTTC
TRBD2	TRBV19	16	TRBJ2-7	.	CASSFTSGSPSYEQYF	TGTGCCAGTAGTTTTACTAGCGGGAGCCCATCCTACGAGCAGTACTTC
.	TRBV7-9	16	TRBJ1-2	few	CASSLSGAIGFRGYTF	TGTGCCAGCAGCTTAAGTGGGGCGATTGGGTTCAGGGGCTACACCTTC
TRBD2	TRBV7-2	15	TRBJ2-1	once	CASSLVAGAVNEQFF	TGTGCCAGCAGCTTAGTGGCGGGAGCGGTGAATGAGCAGTTCTTC
.	TRBV11-1	16	TRBJ2-2	few	CASSLGGLAGTGELFF	TGTGCCAGCAGCTTAGGGGGCCTGGCAGGTACCGGGGAGCTGTTTTTT
.	TRBV5-5	16	TRBJ2-7	.	CASSLAPGVSSYEQYF	TGTGCCAGCAGCTTGGCCCCAGGGGTTAGCTCCTACGAGCAGTACTTC
.	TRBV27	16	TRBJ2-6	.	CASSFVRGSGANVLTF	TGTGCCAGCAGTTTTGTCAGAGGCTCTGGGGCCAACGTCCTGACTTTC
TRBD2	TRBV19	18	TRBJ2-1	few	CASSIDTSGSDVVNEQFF	TGTGCCAGTAGTATAGATACTAGCGGGAGTGATGTAGTTAATGAGCAGTTCTTC
.	TRBV10-2	15	TRBJ1-4	.	CASRTTGSPYEKLFF	TGCGCCAGCAGAACCACAGGGTCGCCGTATGAAAAACTGTTTTTT
.	TRBV5-4	14	TRBJ2-5	.	CASSPEGRWETQYF	TGTGCCAGCAGCCCGGAGGGCCGTTGGGAGACCCAGTACTTC
.	TRBV6-1	16	TRBJ2-1	few	CASSEVGRRSYNEQFF	TGTGCCAGCAGTGAAGTAGGCAGGCGCTCCTACAATGAGCAGTTCTTC
.	TRBV2	14	TRBJ2-2	few	CASSRDSGSGELFF	TGTGCCAGCAGTCGGGACTCTGGGTCCGGGGAGCTGTTTTTT
.	TRBV5-1	14	TRBJ2-7	few	CASKVSLRVYEQYF	TGCGCCAGCAAAGTTTCACTCAGGGTCTACGAGCAGTACTTC
.	TRBV19	13	TRBJ2-1	.	CASSARLHNEQFF	TGTGCCAGTAGTGCTCGACTGCACAATGAGCAGTTCTTC
.	TRBV11-2	16	TRBJ1-1	.	CASRPGGPRGDTEAFF	TGTGCCAGCAGGCCGGGCGGGCCCCGGGGTGACACTGAAGCTTTCTTT
TRBD2	TRBV28	17	TRBJ2-3	.	CASSLRLAGVGTDTQYF	TGTGCCAGCAGTTTACGACTAGCGGGAGTAGGCACAGATACGCAGTATTTT
TRBD2	TRBV5-1	14	TRBJ2-7	.	CASSISGTSYEQYF	TGCGCCAGCAGCATCTCCGGGACTAGCTACGAGCAGTACTTC
TRBD1	TRBV6-1	15	TRBJ2-1	.	CASSEWGQGYNEQFF	TGTGCCAGCAGTGAGTGGGGACAGGGTTACAATGAGCAGTTCTTC
.	TRBV5-1	14	TRBJ1-4	.	CASSLAPADYKLFF	TGCGCCAGCAGCTTGGCACCGGCGGACTATAAACTGTTTTTT
TRBD2	TRBV19	16	TRBJ2-7	few	CASSIGTSGSPYEQYF	TGTGCCAGTAGTATCGGGACTAGCGGGAGTCCCTACGAGCAGTACTTC
TRBD2	TRBV10-2	16	TRBJ2-7	few	CASSDYRSGRGYEQYF	TGCGCCAGCAGTGACTACCGTAGCGGGAGAGGGTACGAGCAGTACTTC
.	TRBV5-5	13	TRBJ2-7	.	CASSLTDSYEQYF	TGTGCCAGCAGCTTGACAGATTCCTACGAGCAGTACTTC
TRBD1	TRBV4-2	17	TRBJ2-6	few	CASSGTGGLFVANVLTF	TGTGCCAGCAGCGGGACAGGGGGCCTGTTTGTGGCCAACGTCCTGACTTTC
TRBD1	TRBV27	16	TRBJ2-6	.	CASRTGEGSGANVLTF	TGTGCCAGCAGGACAGGGGAAGGGTCTGGGGCCAACGTCCTGACTTTC
.	TRBV4-1	14	TRBJ2-3	few	CASRAGDSTDTQYF	TGCGCCAGCCGCGCAGGGGACAGCACAGATACGCAGTATTTT
TRBD1	TRBV5-1	16	TRBJ1-4	.	CASRPDRGQTNEKLFF	TGCGCCAGCAGGCCAGACAGGGGCCAAACTAATGAAAAACTGTTTTTT
TRBD1	TRBV19	13	TRBJ2-4	.	CASSIAGQGIQYF	TGTGCCAGTAGTATAGCTGGACAGGGCATTCAGTACTTC
.	TRBV4-1	17	TRBJ2-2	.	CASSHPLWETNTGELFF	TGCGCCAGCAGCCACCCCCTTTGGGAGACAAACACCGGGGAGCTGTTTTTT
.	TRBV29-1	16	TRBJ1-2	once	CSVEDGPPGGVWGYTF	TGCAGCGTTGAAGATGGGCCCCCAGGCGGGGTTTGGGGCTACACCTTC
.	TRBV5-1	17	TRBJ2-6	.	CASSLADTRSGANVLTF	TGCGCCAGCAGCTTGGCGGACACCCGTTCTGGGGCCAACGTCCTGACTTTC
.	TRBV28	14	TRBJ1-5	few	CASSGAGFNQPQHF	TGTGCCTCCAGTGGGGCAGGGTTTAATCAGCCCCAGCATTTT
.	TRBV5-4	15	TRBJ2-3	few	CASSLWTESTDTQYF	TGTGCCAGCAGCCTCTGGACAGAAAGCACAGATACGCAGTATTTT
TRBD2	TRBV5-1	16	TRBJ2-7	.	CASGWGGTSGFHEQYF	TGCGCCAGCGGCTGGGGGGGGACTAGCGGGTTCCACGAGCAGTACTTC
.	TRBV6-5	13	TRBJ2-5	.	CASSLGPQETQYF	TGTGCCAGCAGTTTGGGCCCTCAAGAGACCCAGTACTTC
.	TRBV16	15	TRBJ2-1	.	CASSQSRGSYNEQFF	TGTGCCAGCAGCCAATCACGGGGGTCCTACAATGAGCAGTTCTTC
TRBD2	TRBV4-2	15	TRBJ2-5	.	CASSQETSGREPQYF	TGTGCCAGCAGCCAAGAGACTAGCGGGAGAGAGCCCCAGTACTTC
.	TRBV4-2	16	TRBJ2-5	.	CASSQADITYQETQYF	TGTGCCAGCAGCCAAGCGGACATAACATACCAAGAGACCCAGTACTTC